These 8 T cell receptor beta chains share one sample of origin, sequenced in a study of regulatory T cells in long-lasting Graves disease. Time point of the sample: persistent/refractory GD, antithyroid drugs over 5 years with positive TRAb. Generation of the TCR library employed RNA extracted from PBMCs. In building TCR beta libraries, iRepertoire HTBI primers were used together with Arm-PCR of CDR3 regions. TCRdb reprocessed the multiplex PCR reads with MiXCR, giving one entry per CDR3 protein. This table holds about 660,000 distinct CDR3 sequences, 30% found once. The sample here was peripheral blood mononuclear cells (PBMCs), taken when the disease was refractory, from a patient treated with antithyroid drugs. The receptor set was obtained from a female donor with Graves disease.

CDR3 region: CASGPPEGDKNIQYF. CDR3 coding DNA: TGTGCCAGCGGGCCCCCCGAGGGGGATAAAAACATTCAGTACTTC. The chain has TRBV6-1 and TRBJ2-4, with a tentative D call TRBD1 (6 bases). The V end lost 8 bases, the J end lost 4 bases, and 18 bases lay between the germline ends. Germline loops: CDR1 MNHNS, CDR2 SASEGT. This CDR3 is built from 15 residues.

This clonotype was seen repeatedly, ten times or more. The genes are TRBV5-1 and TRBJ2-7; D unclear. Trimming removed 7 bases at V and 0 bases at J, with 11 bases between. The CDR3 contains 13 residues. Per germline, CDR1 SGHRS and CDR2 YFSETQ. CDR3 residues: CASGVVSSYEQYF. The CDR3 nucleotides read TGCGCCAGCGGGGTGGTAAGCTCCTACGAGCAGTACTTC.

The chain uses TRBV6-1 and TRBJ1-2; D is perhaps TRBD1 (5 bases). Between the trimmed V and J ends, which lost 7 bases and 6 bases, there was a span of 15 bases. The CDR3 spans 13 residues. The germline gives CDR1 MNHNS, CDR2 SASEGT. CDR3 nucleotide sequence: TGTGCCAGCACCCTGCGGGGGGTGGATGGCTACACCTTC. Translation: CASTLRGVDGYTF.

This clonotype turned up a few times. V gene TRBV7-7 combines with J gene TRBJ2-5, with 10 bases aligning to TRBD2. The CDR3 is 16 residues long. Germline values: CDR1 SSHAT, CDR2 FNYEAQ (reference sequence). The V and J ends lost 0 bases and 3 bases, in that order; junction bases with no gene match: 4. Written as DNA, the CDR3 is TGTGCCAGCAGCTTAGCGAGGACTAGCGGAGAAGAGACCCAGTACTTC. Its translation: CASSLARTSGEETQYF.

The chain joins TRBV28 to TRBJ1-1; no reliable D call. The V gene's germline CDR1 is MDHEN and CDR2 SYDVKM. This CDR3 region has 15 residues. Trimming removed 8 bases at V and 3 bases at J, with 19 bases between. CDR3 coding DNA: TGTGCCAGCTCTACCAGCCGACCGTGGTACACTGAAGCTTTCTTT. Encoded protein: CASSTSRPWYTEAFF.

The sample holds many counts of this clonotype. The chain joins TRBV15 to TRBJ2-7; 7 bases match TRBD1. Germline V gene sequence: CDR1 LNHNV, CDR2 YYDKDF (reference sequence). This CDR3 region has 15 residues. Trimming took 4 bases from V and 2 from J; bases not matched to a gene: 8. The CDR3 loop is CATSKTGRPTYEQYF. The DNA of the CDR3 is TGTGCCACCAGCAAGACAGGGAGACCGACCTACGAGCAGTACTTC.

In the case of this clonotype: Its ends do not fully match the called genes, so a read error is possible. The chain uses TRBV12-3 or TRBV12-4 and TRBJ1-2; D gene ambiguous. The CDR3 runs to 12 residues. The CDR3 bases are TGTACCAGCACCCCAGCCTCCTATGGCTACACCTTC. As protein: CTSTPASYGYTF.

This rearrangement joins TRBV28 to TRBJ1-5; 7 bases map to TRBD1. Losses at the gene ends were 6 bases for V and 0 bases for J; bases not matched to a gene: 11. This CDR3 region has 17 residues. Germline CDR1 and CDR2: MDHEN and SYDVKM. CDR3 loop: CASSLGAGTVSNQPQHF. The CDR3 nucleotides are TGTGCCAGCAGCTTAGGGGCAGGGACAGTTAGCAATCAGCCCCAGCATTTT. Full variable domain (missing parts from reference TRBV28 and TRBJ1-5): DVKVTQSSRYLVKRTGEKVFLECVQDMDHENMFWYRQDPGLGLRLIYFSYDVKMKEKGDIPEGYSVSREKKERFSLILESASTNQTSMYLCASSLGAGTVSNQPQHFGDGTRLSIL.